The clone carrying this T cell receptor beta chain was seen more than once but under ten times. Its antigen is unknown. The data were taken from a study of identical twins. Using its own MiXCR run on the 5' RACE reads, TCRdb lists one record per CDR3 protein. The sample lists some 570,000 distinct CDR3 sequences, about 20% seen once, with around 0.48% in the top ten. The CDR3 spans 12 residues. Trimming removed 3 bases at V and 0 bases at J, with 4 bases between. CDR1 is DFQATT and CDR2 is SNEGSKA in the germline V gene (reference sequence). Study observations and caveats: Conclusions rested on cross-sectional statistics rather than following the same donors.

The sample was also linked to a second study, of yellow fever vaccine responses in identical twins.

The specimen was CD4+ T cells sorted from blood. This TCR came from a woman between 18 and 30 years old in good health. The chain combines TRBV20-1 with TRBJ2-3; no definite D call. The CDR3, as DNA: TGCAGTGCTAGGCCTAGCACAGATACGCAGTATTTT. Protein product: CSARPSTDTQYF.